What follows describes a single TCR beta chain. Data came from immunoSEQ multiplex PCR; TCRdb stores just in-frame clones and leaves some out. The sample comprises about 190,000 clones, 70% to 80% of which are singletons, and around an eighth rests with the top ten. CDR3 length: 15 residues. The V gene end was trimmed by 4 bases and the J gene end by 4 bases; junction bases not matched to a gene: 6. Germline assignment: CDR1 SGHAT and CDR2 FQNNGV. This sample stems from a study of blood T cell repertoires in COVID-19. Sequenced: peripheral blood. This TCR was sampled from a man in his forties or fifties who had recovered from COVID-19. The rearrangement joins TRBV11-2 to TRBJ2-7, with TRBD2 matching over 11 bases. The CDR3 nucleotides are TGTGCCAGCAGCTCCCTTAGCGGGAGGGGGTACGAGCAGTACTTC. Translating gives CASSSLSGRGYEQYF.